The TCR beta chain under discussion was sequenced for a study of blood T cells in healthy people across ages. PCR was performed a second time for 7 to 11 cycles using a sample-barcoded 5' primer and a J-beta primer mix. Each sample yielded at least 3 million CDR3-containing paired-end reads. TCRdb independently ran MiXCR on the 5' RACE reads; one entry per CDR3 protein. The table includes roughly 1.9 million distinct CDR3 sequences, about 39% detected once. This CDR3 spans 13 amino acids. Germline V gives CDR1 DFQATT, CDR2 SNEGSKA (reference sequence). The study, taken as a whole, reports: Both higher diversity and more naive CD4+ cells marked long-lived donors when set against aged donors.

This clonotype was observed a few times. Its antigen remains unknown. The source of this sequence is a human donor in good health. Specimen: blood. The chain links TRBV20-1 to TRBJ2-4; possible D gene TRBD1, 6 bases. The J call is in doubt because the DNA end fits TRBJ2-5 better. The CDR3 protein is CSARDSRQETQYF. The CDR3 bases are TGCAGTGCTAGGGACAGTAGGCAAGAGACCCAGTACTTC.